These T cell receptor beta chains were read from a single sample in a study of T-cell memory formation after mild COVID-19. Using its own MiXCR run on the 5' RACE reads, TCRdb lists one record per CDR3 protein. The data contain 350,000 to 450,000 distinct CDR3 sequences, roughly 26% of them singletons. Sequencing was performed on PBMCs or a T cell subset sorted from them (not recorded which). The origin of the receptors is an adult woman who had mild COVID-19 (a few samples of this study predate the infection). Cell type and time point are not known. The CDR3 runs from the conserved cysteine through the conserved F or W. D genes are given only for firm matches. Some rows mark clone size as missing; the rest say once, few, many or name a class of expanded clone.

>-|-|TRBJ2-6|TRBV30
CAWDTGANVLTF
TGTGCCTGGGACACCGGGGCCAACGTCCTGACTTTC
>-|-|TRBJ1-1|TRBV7-2
CASSASRGEVYVAFF
TGTGCCAGCAGCGCAAGCAGGGGAGAGGTGTACGTAGCTTTCTTT
>TRBD1|few|TRBJ1-5|TRBV5-1
CASSDGTVSNQPQHF
TGCGCCAGCAGCGACGGGACAGTTAGCAATCAGCCCCAGCATTTT
>-|few|TRBJ2-7|TRBV29-1
CSVGYRGSGVGQYF
TGCAGCGTAGGATACCGTGGCAGTGGGGTTGGGCAGTACTTC
>-|few|TRBJ2-7|TRBV7-9
CASSPVRGGGPYEQYF
TGTGCCAGCAGCCCCGTCCGAGGGGGAGGACCTTACGAGCAGTACTTC
>TRBD2|-|TRBJ2-1|TRBV7-3
CASSRMGGSGTEQFF
TGTGCCAGCAGCAGGATGGGTGGTAGCGGGACTGAGCAGTTCTTC
>-|-|TRBJ1-1|TRBV3-1
CASSQVGGMNTEAFF
TGTGCCAGCAGCCAAGTAGGGGGGATGAACACTGAAGCTTTCTTT
>TRBD1|few|TRBJ1-2|TRBV12-3/TRBV12-4
CASSPGQGLYGYTF
TGTGCCAGCAGCCCGGGACAGGGGCTATATGGCTACACCTTC
>-|-|TRBJ1-2|TRBV24-1
CATRGADGYTF
TGTGCCACCAGGGGAGCGGATGGCTACACCTTC
>TRBD2|few|TRBJ2-3|TRBV20-1
CSASASSGGPYTQYF
TGCAGTGCTAGCGCTTCTAGCGGGGGGCCTTATACGCAGTATTTT
>TRBD2|few|TRBJ2-5|TRBV4-2
CASSRGLAGQETQYF
TGTGCCAGCAGCCGCGGACTAGCGGGACAAGAGACCCAGTACTTC
>-|-|TRBJ2-3|TRBV27
CASSPQDYTDTQYF
TGTGCCAGCAGTCCCCAGGACTACACAGATACGCAGTATTTT
>-|few|TRBJ2-5|TRBV14
CASSQEDLQETQYF
TGTGCCAGCAGCCAAGAAGACCTTCAAGAGACCCAGTACTTC
>TRBD2|few|TRBJ2-1|TRBV7-9
CASSLGASGTREQFF
TGTGCCAGCAGCTTAGGGGCGAGCGGGACGAGGGAGCAGTTCTTC
>TRBD1|-|TRBJ2-3|TRBV5-1
CASSLVGTGIADTQYF
TGCGCCAGCAGCTTGGTAGGGACAGGTATCGCAGATACGCAGTATTTT
>TRBD2|few|TRBJ2-1|TRBV20-1
CSARAPRGWTSGTYNEQFF
TGCAGTGCTAGAGCCCCCCGGGGTTGGACTAGCGGGACGTACAATGAGCAGTTCTTC
>-|-|TRBJ1-1|TRBV27
CASSLMSGNTEAFF
TGTGCCAGCAGTTTGATGTCGGGGAACACTGAAGCTTTCTTT
>-|few|TRBJ2-1|TRBV12-3/TRBV12-4
CASSSVKAVLYNEQFF
TGTGCCAGCAGCTCAGTGAAAGCGGTTCTGTACAATGAGCAGTTCTTC
>-|-|TRBJ1-4|TRBV12-3/TRBV12-4
CASTRGGAINEKLFF
TGTGCCAGCACCCGCGGCGGGGCCATTAATGAAAAACTGTTTTTT
>-|-|TRBJ1-2|TRBV7-3
CASSPQGLFYGYTF
TGTGCCAGCAGCCCGCAGGGGCTCTTCTATGGCTACACCTTC
>-|-|TRBJ2-7|TRBV29-1
CSVEYRDKGFYEQYF
TGCAGCGTTGAGTACCGGGACAAAGGTTTCTACGAGCAGTACTTC
>-|few|TRBJ2-3|TRBV7-8
CASSLEGAPSADTDTQYF
TGTGCCAGCAGCTTAGAGGGTGCGCCTAGCGCTGACACAGATACGCAGTATTTT
>-|few|TRBJ2-1|TRBV14
CASSHRHPGNEQFF
TGTGCCAGCAGCCATAGGCATCCGGGCAATGAGCAGTTCTTC